This T cell receptor (beta chain) was found in a study of response to subunit inactivated influenza vaccine. This CDR3 has 14 residues. CDR1 LGHDT and CDR2 YNNKEL come from the germline V gene (reference sequence). Worth noting for this clonotype: Compared with germline, one end of the junction differs, possibly owing to a read error.

A single record per CDR3 protein comes from TCRdb applying MiXCR to the RT-PCR reads. Of a few hundred thousand distinct CDR3 sequences listed, around 13% are singletons. The gene calls are TRBV3-1 and TRBJ1-2; no reliable D call. The clonotype comes from a man aged 45-65 years who received an inactivated influenza vaccine. Here the sequenced sample was PBMCs from blood, taken 11 to 12 days after vaccination. The CDR3 DNA reads TGTGCCAGCAGCCCCCCCGCAGGCGAATATGGCTACATCTTC. The encoded protein is CASSPPAGEYGYIF.